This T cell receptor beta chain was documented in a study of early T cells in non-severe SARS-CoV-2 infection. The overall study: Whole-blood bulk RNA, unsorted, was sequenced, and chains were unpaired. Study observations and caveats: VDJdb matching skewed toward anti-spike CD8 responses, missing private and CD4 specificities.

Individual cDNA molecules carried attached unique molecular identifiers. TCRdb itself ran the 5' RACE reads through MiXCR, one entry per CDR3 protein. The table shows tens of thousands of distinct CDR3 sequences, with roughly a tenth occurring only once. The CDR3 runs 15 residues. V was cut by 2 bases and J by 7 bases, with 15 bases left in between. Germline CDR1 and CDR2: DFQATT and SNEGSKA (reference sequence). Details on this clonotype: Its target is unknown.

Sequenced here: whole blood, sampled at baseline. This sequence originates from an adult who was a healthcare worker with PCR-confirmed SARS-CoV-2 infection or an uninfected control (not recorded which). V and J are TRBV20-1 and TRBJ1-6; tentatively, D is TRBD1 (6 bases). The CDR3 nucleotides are TGCAGTGCTAGATCCCAGGGGTACCGAAATTCACCCCTCCACTTT. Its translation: CSARSQGYRNSPLHF.